The 24 T cell receptor beta chains listed next were all sequenced from one sample in a study of blood T cells in healthy people across ages. It was with a sample-barcoded 5' primer and a J-beta primer mix that a second PCR of roughly 6 to 12 cycles was run. Each CDR3 protein gets one entry after TCRdb re-called the 5' RACE reads with MiXCR. The profile shows approximately 800,000 distinct CDR3 sequences, about half of them singletons. Sample: blood. These receptors were collected from a man of 80 years or more in good health.

The chain joins TRBV28 to TRBJ2-1, with 10 bases identical to TRBD1. Germline CDR1 MDHEN, CDR2 SYDVKM. This CDR3 contains 14 residues. With V trimmed by 6 bases and J by 12 bases, 11 bases remained unmatched. CDR3 sequence (DNA): TGTGCCAGCAGGGAAGGGACAGGGGTGGCCAGGCAGTTCTTC. Its translation: CASREGTGVARQFF.

This clonotype was seen only a few times. The rearrangement joins TRBV27 to TRBJ2-7; a possible D gene is TRBD1 (5 bases). CDR1 is MNHEY, CDR2 SMNVEV, per germline (reference sequence). The CDR3 has 12 residues. V shed 6 bases and J shed 11 bases, with 17 bases lying between them. The CDR3 region is CASSFLRGTEYF. The CDR3, as DNA: TGTGCCAGCAGCTTCCTTAGGGGCACGGAGTACTTC.

The chain has TRBV7-2 and TRBJ2-3, with 8 bases fitting TRBD2. Germline values: CDR1 SGHTA, CDR2 FQGNSA. CDR3 length: 15 residues. Losses at the gene ends were 1 base for V and 3 bases for J; bases not matched to a gene: 3. The CDR3 nucleotides are TGTGCCAGCAGCTTAGGCGGGGGGTTAACAGATACGCAGTATTTT. Encoded protein: CASSLGGGLTDTQYF.

The genes are TRBV12-3 or TRBV12-4 and TRBJ1-3; no firm D call. Trimming cost V 6 bases and J 4 bases, with 13 bases left between them. This CDR3 has 14 amino acids. In DNA form, the CDR3 reads TGTGCCAGCAGCCAACTCGTGGAGGGAAACACCATATATTTT. Its protein is CASSQLVEGNTIYF.

This clonotype was seen only a few times. The CDR3 reads CAWRRLGTGQETQYF. The CDR3 DNA is TGTGCCTGGAGGCGTCTTGGGACAGGGCAAGAGACCCAGTACTTC. This chain joins TRBV30 and TRBJ2-5; 9 bases agree with TRBD1. Trimming removed 3 bases from V and 2 bases from J; junction bases left unmatched: 7. The CDR3 has 15 amino acids. CDR1 and CDR2 from the germline V gene are GTSNPN and SVGIG (reference sequence).

The V call is TRBV5-1, the J call TRBJ2-5; 7 nucleotides agree with TRBD2. Trimming at V came to 4 bases and at J to 11 bases, leaving 17 bases not matched to a gene. Germline V CDR1 and CDR2: SGHRS, YFSETQ. The CDR3 runs 15 residues. The CDR3 region is CASSVGGTTYNEQYF. Written as DNA, the CDR3 is TGCGCCAGCAGCGTGGGGGGGACTACCTACAATGAGCAGTACTTC.

In its sample, this clonotype was seen a few times. The chain carries TRBV4-2 and TRBJ1-5; a weak D match, TRBD1 (5 bases). The CDR3 runs to 15 residues. The germline V and J ends were trimmed by 3 bases and 2 bases, with 11 bases remaining between them. The germline CDR1 and CDR2 sequences are LGHNA and YNFKEQ. CDR3 nucleotides: TGTGCCAGCAGCCAGGGGACCAGGGGCAATCAGCCCCAGCATTTT. Its translation: CASSQGTRGNQPQHF.

The chain combines TRBV6-5 with TRBJ1-6; 7 bases agree with TRBD1. Germline CDR1 reads MNHEY; CDR2 reads SVGAGI. The CDR3 totals 15 residues. The V and J ends lost 5 bases and 7 bases, in that order; junction bases with no gene match: 8. In DNA form, the CDR3 reads TGTGCCAGCAGTAGCCGACAGGGCCGAAATTCACCCCTCCACTTT. It yields the protein CASSSRQGRNSPLHF.

This clonotype was counted many times. The chain links TRBV20-1 to TRBJ2-1; 11 positions agree with TRBD2. Trimming cost V 5 bases and J 3 bases; bases outside gene matches: 3. CDR1 DFQATT and CDR2 SNEGSKA come from the germline V gene (reference sequence). The CDR3 is 14 amino acids. The CDR3 here is CSAFLAGGYNEQFF. CDR3 coding DNA: TGCAGTGCTTTTCTAGCGGGAGGCTACAATGAGCAGTTCTTC.

The V gene is TRBV7-2, the J gene TRBJ2-2; 11 bases fit TRBD2. J was trimmed by 2 bases and V by 0 bases; bases with no gene match: 17. The CDR3 covers 22 residues. Looked up from germline, CDR1 is SGHTA and CDR2 is FQGNSA. The CDR3 loop is CASSLAPGRILAGGTNTGELFF. In DNA, the CDR3 is TGTGCCAGCAGCTTAGCCCCGGGCCGTATTCTAGCGGGAGGCACTAACACCGGGGAGCTGTTTTTT.

This clonotype has more than one count but fewer than ten. This chain joins TRBV7-6 and TRBJ2-5, with D possibly TRBD2 on 5 matching bases. V shed 2 bases and J shed 4 bases, with 11 bases lying between them. Germline V gene data show CDR1 as SGHVS and CDR2 as FNYEAQ. The CDR3 runs 14 residues. CDR3 bases: TGTGCCAGCAGCTTAAGGCTAGCTGTAGAGACCCAGTACTTC. It codes for CASSLRLAVETQYF.

The V call is TRBV11-2, the J call TRBJ1-4; 7 nucleotides line up with TRBD1. The J segment lost 8 bases and the V segment lost 5 bases, leaving 11 bases of the junction unmatched. The length of the CDR3 is 15 residues. Germline CDR1 is SGHAT and CDR2 is FQNNGV. CDR3 sequence (DNA): TGTGCCAGCAGCCCCATCAGGGGGATGGGGGAAAAACTGTTTTTT. This codes for CASSPIRGMGEKLFF.

The rearrangement uses TRBV6-6 and TRBJ2-5; 7 positions agree with TRBD1. J gave up 0 bases and V 6 bases, and 7 bases lay outside the gene matches. The CDR3 has 15 residues. The germline V gene encodes CDR1 MNHNY and CDR2 SVGAGI (reference sequence). The CDR3, as DNA: TGTGCCAGCAGCCCCGGACAGGACCACCAAGAGACCCAGTACTTC. It specifies CASSPGQDHQETQYF.

The rearrangement uses TRBV7-2 and TRBJ2-7; 8 bases map to TRBD2. CDR1 and CDR2 from the germline V gene are SGHTA and FQGNSA. V lost 1 base to trimming and J lost 3 bases; unmatched junction nucleotides: 5. The CDR3 length is 15 residues. The CDR3 reads CASSLVAGTYYEQYF. DNA of the CDR3: TGTGCCAGCAGCTTAGTAGCGGGGACATACTACGAGCAGTACTTC.

The chain joins TRBV20-1 to TRBJ2-3, with D perhaps matching TRBD1 (5 bases). The germline V and J ends were trimmed by 6 bases and 4 bases, with 14 bases remaining between them. CDR1 and CDR2 from the germline V gene are DFQATT and SNEGSKA (reference sequence). The CDR3 sequence is 13 residues long. The CDR3 loop is CSARVPLSDTQYF. DNA for the CDR3: TGCAGTGCCAGGGTTCCCCTCTCAGATACGCAGTATTTT.

In its sample, this clonotype was seen a few times. The genes are TRBV6-1 and TRBJ1-2; TRBD1 is a possible D gene (5 bases). There are 14 residues in the CDR3. The germline V gene encodes CDR1 MNHNS and CDR2 SASEGT. V was pared by 8 bases and J by 6 bases, with 19 bases between. This chain's CDR3 is CASAASGTPNGYTF. The CDR3 DNA follows: TGTGCCAGCGCTGCTTCCGGGACCCCAAATGGCTACACCTTC.

The gene calls are TRBV6-1 and TRBJ1-2, with D possibly being TRBD1 (5 bases). The CDR3 consists of 13 residues. The germline gives CDR1 MNHNS, CDR2 SASEGT. V was cut by 3 bases and J by 3 bases, with 8 bases left in between. CDR3 loop: CASSERGDYGYTF. DNA for the CDR3: TGTGCCAGCAGTGAGCGGGGGGACTATGGCTACACCTTC.

This clonotype turned up a few times. An end of the junction does not agree with germline; a read error may underlie this. This chain connects TRBV5-1 to TRBJ2-1, with D possibly matching TRBD2 (6 bases). CDR1 is SGHRS and CDR2 is YFSETQ in the germline V gene. The CDR3 totals 17 residues. The CDR3 loop reads CASSFEGGRSSYDEQFF. CDR3 coding DNA: TGCGCCAGCAGCTTTGAAGGAGGGCGGAGCTCCTACGATGAGCAGTTCTTC.

This clonotype was seen a few times. This sequence joins TRBV11-2 and TRBJ2-3; the D gene is possibly TRBD2 (5 bases). The CDR3 has 15 residues. Germline lookup yields CDR1 SGHAT and CDR2 FQNNGV. V lost 5 bases and J lost 5, with 17 bases in between. For the CDR3, the DNA is TGTGCCAGCAGCCCAGGCTCCCCGAGGGTAGATACGCAGTATTTT. Residues: CASSPGSPRVDTQYF. The full variable domain, with the rest looked up from reference TRBV11-2 and TRBJ2-3, is EAGVAQSPRYKIIEKRQSVAFWCNPISGHATLYWYQQILGQGPKLLIQFQNNGVVDDSQLPKDRFSAERLKGVDSTLKIQPAKLEDSAVYLCASSPGSPRVDTQYFGPGTRLTVL.

This clonotype was seen more than once but under ten times. The rearrangement joins TRBV12-3 or TRBV12-4 to TRBJ2-1; 9 bases fit TRBD2. The CDR3 has 15 amino acids. Trimming cost V 5 bases and J 6 bases; bases outside gene matches: 8. In DNA form, the CDR3 reads TGTGCCAGCAGTCGTCCGGGACTAGCCTCCAATGAGCAGTTCTTC. Its protein is CASSRPGLASNEQFF.

V is TRBV3-1 and J is TRBJ2-5; D is perhaps TRBD2 (5 bases). Germline V CDR1 and CDR2: LGHDT, YNNKEL (reference sequence). This CDR3 is built from 17 residues. The ends were cut back, 4 bases at V and 11 bases at J, with 29 bases in the middle. The CDR3 DNA sequence: TGTGCCAGCAGCCGCAAGCCATATACTAGTATCTACAATGAGCAGTACTTC. It yields the protein CASSRKPYTSIYNEQYF.

This rearrangement joins TRBV2 to TRBJ1-6; possible D gene TRBD1, 6 bases. CDR1 is SNHLY and CDR2 is FYNNEI in the germline V gene. There are 13 residues in the CDR3. The V end was cut by 10 bases, the J end by 10 bases, with 17 bases between. The CDR3 sequence is CATHRDLGSPLHF. CDR3 nucleotide sequence: TGTGCCACCCACAGGGACCTAGGATCACCCCTCCACTTT. Filled out from reference TRBV2 and TRBJ1-6, the complete variable domain reads EPEVTQTPSHQVTQMGQEVILRCVPISNHLYFYWYRQILGQKVEFLVSFYNNEISEKSEIFDDQFSVERPDGSNFTLKIRSTKLEDSAMYFCATHRDLGSPLHFGNGTRLTVT.

This clonotype has only a few counts. The chain employs TRBV13 and TRBJ2-3, with TRBD2 matching 7 bases. Germline V CDR1 and CDR2: PRHDT, FYEKMQ (reference sequence). The CDR3 consists of 17 residues. J lost 1 base, V lost 2 bases, and 9 bases had no gene match. The CDR3 loop is CASSLRPASGRTDTQYF. The CDR3 nucleotides are TGTGCCAGCAGCTTACGTCCGGCTAGCGGACGCACAGATACGCAGTATTTT.

This clonotype has a handful of counts. V usage is TRBV2 and J usage is TRBJ2-7; TRBD1 matches at 8 bases. The CDR3 loop spans 16 amino acids. V lost 0 bases, J lost 2 bases, and 6 bases stayed unmatched. The germline gives CDR1 SNHLY, CDR2 FYNNEI. The chain's CDR3 is CASSEARWTGTYEQYF. CDR3 nucleotides: TGTGCCAGCAGTGAAGCGCGGTGGACAGGGACCTACGAGCAGTACTTC. Variable domain in full (rest from reference TRBV2 and TRBJ2-7): EPEVTQTPSHQVTQMGQEVILRCVPISNHLYFYWYRQILGQKVEFLVSFYNNEISEKSEIFDDQFSVERPDGSNFTLKIRSTKLEDSAMYFCASSEARWTGTYEQYFGPGTRLTVT.